The 16 T cell receptor beta chains below come from one sample, sequenced in a study of blood T cell repertoires in COVID-19. Libraries were prepared by immunoSEQ multiplex PCR; TCRdb keeps only in-frame clonotypes and omits some of them. The top ten clones hold 9.5% to 13% of a sample with about 120,000 clones, 75% to 85% of them seen once. Source material: peripheral blood. The receptors were gathered from a human donor in a cohort sampled during active COVID-19.

J is TRBJ1-2 and V is TRBV10-3; 8 bases agree with TRBD1. The CDR3 is 15 residues long. V lost 3 bases to trimming and J lost 6 bases; unmatched junction nucleotides: 9. The germline V gene encodes CDR1 ENHRY and CDR2 SYGVKD. The CDR3 region has the DNA TGTGCCATCAGTGACCCAAGGACAGGGTCCGATGGCTACACCTTC. This gives the protein CAISDPRTGSDGYTF.

Written as DNA, the CDR3 is TGTGCCAGCAGCTTAGGACAGGGTGAAACCGGGGAGCTGTTTTTT. Translating it yields CASSLGQGETGELFF. V usage is TRBV7-9 and J usage is TRBJ2-2; 7 nucleotides match TRBD1. V lost 1 base and J lost 5; bases outside the gene matches: 4. The germline CDR1 and CDR2 sequences are SEHNR and FQNEAQ (reference sequence). The CDR3 has 15 residues.

The rearrangement uses TRBV3-1 (or the pseudogene TRBV3-2) and TRBJ2-7, with TRBD1 identical over 7 bases. This CDR3 is 15 amino acids long. The germline V gene encodes CDR1 LGHDT and CDR2 YNNKEL (reference sequence). Germline trimming cut 1 base from V and 3 bases from J; bases unmatched to any gene: 6. DNA of the CDR3: TGTGCCAGCAGCCAAGGGACAGGAACACTCTACGAGCAGTACTTC. Translated: CASSQGTGTLYEQYF.

This clone was recorded once. The chain joins TRBV11-2 to TRBJ2-7, with TRBD1 as a possible D gene (6 bases). Germline CDR1 and CDR2: SGHAT and FQNNGV. This CDR3 region has 13 residues. V lost 5 bases, J lost 6 bases, and 14 bases lay in between. The CDR3 loop is CASSQSAGVEQYF. The DNA for the CDR3 is TGTGCCAGCAGCCAATCGGCAGGGGTCGAGCAGTACTTC.

J is TRBJ1-2 and V is TRBV4-3; the D gene is possibly TRBD1 (5 bases). V was shortened by 3 bases and J by 2 bases, with 13 bases between the two germline ends. The CDR3 runs to 15 residues. The germline gives CDR1 LGHNA, CDR2 YSLEER. The CDR3 DNA reads as TGCGCCAGCAGCCACCAGCAGGGAGGGAACTATGGCTACACCTTC. This translates into CASSHQQGGNYGYTF.

The chain couples TRBV2 to TRBJ2-5; perhaps TRBD1 as D (6 bases). Germline-derived CDR1 and CDR2 are SNHLY and FYNNEI. The CDR3 is 16 amino acids. Trimming shortened V by 3 bases and J by 4 bases, and 18 bases separated the two germline ends. CDR3 bases: TGTGCCAGCAGTGAGGAAGGGGGTCGATTGGGAGAGACCCAGTACTTC. Translating it yields CASSEEGGRLGETQYF.

This clone was recorded once. The chain recombines TRBV7-6 with TRBJ2-1; D gene uncertain. V lost 1 base and J 0 bases, leaving 13 bases between the germline ends. This CDR3 region has 17 residues. CDR1 and CDR2 (germline): SGHVS, FNYEAQ. The CDR3 nucleotides read TGTGCCAGCAGCTTAGGGGCCCCTCAGAACTCCTACAATGAGCAGTTCTTC. Amino acids: CASSLGAPQNSYNEQFF.

The V gene is TRBV7-2, the J gene TRBJ1-1; TRBD1 is a possible D gene (6 bases). This CDR3 is 14 amino acids long. The germline CDR1 and CDR2 sequences are SGHTA and FQGNSA. V shed 7 bases and J shed 8 bases, with 20 bases lying between them. CDR3 loop: CASNVGQILGEAFF. The CDR3, as DNA: TGTGCCAGCAACGTAGGACAGATCCTTGGAGAAGCTTTCTTT.

The gene calls are TRBV9 and TRBJ1-4; tentative D call: TRBD1 (6 bases). CDR3 size: 14 residues. The V and J ends lost 0 bases and 7 bases respectively, with 10 bases between them. Germline CDR1 reads SGDLS; CDR2 reads YYNGEE. CDR3 residues: CASSVVGAGEKLFF. CDR3 nucleotides: TGTGCCAGCAGCGTAGTGGGGGCTGGTGAAAAACTGTTTTTT.

The chain joins TRBV5-6 to TRBJ2-5, with TRBD2 as a possible D gene (6 bases). With 5 bases removed from V and 1 base from J, the gap between germline ends came to 9 bases. This CDR3 has 13 amino acids. CDR1 is SGHDT, CDR2 YYEEEE, per germline. CDR3 nucleotides: TGTGCCAGCAGACCGGGACTCCAAGAGACCCAGTACTTC. Amino acids: CASRPGLQETQYF.

The chain joins TRBV7-2 to TRBJ2-5, with 11 bases lining up with TRBD1. This CDR3 contains 15 residues. J was trimmed by 7 bases and V by 5 bases; bases with no gene match: 9. Germline lookup yields CDR1 SGHTA and CDR2 FQGNSA. CDR3 coding DNA: TGTGCCAGCAGCCCGGACAGGGGGCAGTTTGGGACCCAGTACTTC. The encoded protein is CASSPDRGQFGTQYF.

V is TRBV7-8 and J is TRBJ1-2; 8 nucleotides line up with TRBD1. The trim removed 2 bases at V and 6 bases at J, leaving 8 bases unmatched. This CDR3 contains 15 residues. Per the germline V gene, CDR1 is SGHVS and CDR2 is FQNEAQ. The CDR3 reads CASSLRADRDHGYTF. In nucleotides, the CDR3 is TGTGCCAGCAGCTTAAGAGCGGACAGGGACCATGGCTACACCTTC.

The rearrangement links TRBV2 to TRBJ1-6; 8 bases fit TRBD1. The germline CDR1 and CDR2 sequences are SNHLY and FYNNEI. The junction had 1 base not matched to a gene; V was cut back by 8 bases and J by 7 bases. The CDR3 runs 12 residues. CDR3 DNA: TGTGCCAGCGGACAGGGCAATTCACCCCTCCACTTT. Translation: CASGQGNSPLHF.

This chain joins TRBV10-3 and TRBJ1-2; possible D gene TRBD1, 6 bases. The germline CDR1 and CDR2 sequences are ENHRY and SYGVKD. Trimming left V 6 bases short and J 0 bases short, with 11 bases between. The CDR3 spans 14 residues. The CDR3, as DNA: TGTGCCATCAGCAGACAGGAAACTAACTATGGCTACACCTTC. Residues: CAISRQETNYGYTF.

V is TRBV29-1 and J is TRBJ1-2; 11 bases match TRBD1. The trim removed 6 bases at V and 4 bases at J, leaving 13 bases unmatched. Germline CDR1 is SQVTM and CDR2 is ANQGSEA. The CDR3 has 16 residues. The CDR3 nucleotides are TGCAGCGTGCGAGGGACAGGGGGGGAACTAGGCTATGGCTACACCTTC. Translated, it gives CSVRGTGGELGYGYTF.

The chain couples TRBV6-5 to TRBJ1-1; no clear D. The CDR3 sequence is 16 residues long. V gave up 1 base and J gave up 4 bases, with 16 bases separating them. Germline V gene sequence: CDR1 MNHEY, CDR2 SVGAGI. CDR3 nucleotide sequence: TGTGCCAGCAGTTACTTCGTCGGGAGTTTCCTCACTGAAGCTTTCTTT. It codes for CASSYFVGSFLTEAFF.